The clone carrying this T cell receptor beta chain came up a few times. This record comes from a study of human T cells and chemical hapten exposure. Study background: The use of 2% DPC on roughly 2 cm by roughly 2 cm of upper inner arm skin constituted sensitization.

TCRdb re-analysed the RACE reads in MiXCR, keeping a single row per CDR3 protein. The sample records around 120,000 distinct CDR3 sequences, about 12% being singletons. Time point meaning: patch test 1, 2 weeks after DPC sensitization. The sample's treatment: therapeutic diphenylcyclopropenone sensitization with weekly scalp DPC. The receptor was isolated from a woman in her forties or fifties with alopecia areata. Some clones in this sample may be carry-over from other donors' samples. The specimen was whole blood, collected in connection with sensitization to the hapten diphenylcyclopropenone (DPC).

CDR3 nucleotides: TGTGCCAGCAGTTCAGGTCGCCACGAGCAGTACTTC. Translating it yields CASSSGRHEQYF. V is TRBV6-6 and J is TRBJ2-7; no firm D call. Germline CDR1 reads MNHNY; CDR2 reads SVGAGI (reference sequence). Trimming left V 4 bases short and J 5 bases short, with 9 bases between. This CDR3 has 12 amino acids.